The subject of this entry is one T cell receptor beta chain. Its specificity is not known. This entry comes from a study of a mutant IDH1 vaccine in newly diagnosed glioma. Study summary: The treated population exhibited a male proportion of approximately 62%, a female proportion of approximately 38%, and a mean age of about 40 years.

Described time point: week 5, during vaccination. One vaccine dose held 300 ug of mutant IDH1 20-mer peptide and came with topical imiquimod. Assay used: immunoSEQ multiplex PCR; TCRdb lists only in-frame clones, some missing. The sample records tens of thousands of clones, roughly 91% being singletons. V gave up 8 bases and J gave up 7 bases, with 11 bases separating them. CDR1 is MNHEY, CDR2 SVGAGI, per germline. This CDR3 spans 12 amino acids. The clonotype comes from a woman in her forties or fifties with glioma. The chain carries TRBV6-5 and TRBJ1-4; D is unclear. The material was PBMCs, obtained from a glioma patient whose treatment included an IDH1 peptide vaccine. CDR3 bases: TGTGCCAGCTCTGAGGGTCTTGAAAAACTGTTTTTT. Amino acids: CASSEGLEKLFF.